The clone carrying this T cell receptor (beta chain) was seen only once. The antigen is undetermined. The conserved closing phenylalanine or tryptophan is absent in this CDR3, likely reflecting a read error. This specimen comes from a study of tumor and adjacent non-tumor tissue in lung cancer. Study-wide context: Around 4.4 million productive TCRbeta reads were obtained per sample on average.

Study-wide results and limits: TCR diversity was significantly greater in tumor than normal lung tissue. In normal lung, the top 100 clones were significantly more dominant than in tumor.

Germline values: CDR1 SGHAT, CDR2 FQNNGV. This CDR3 contains 18 residues. No cell sorting was done before RNA was extracted from the tissue. Donors were chemotherapy-naive, newly diagnosed lung cancer surgical patients in China, August–late 2014. TCRbeta libraries were built with three rounds of nested PCR, modified from ARM-PCR. One entry per CDR3 protein results from TCRdb running MiXCR on the multiplex PCR reads. The data show tens of thousands of distinct CDR3 sequences, with around 71% seen just once and around 18% held by the top ten. The TCR originated in a man aged 55 to 69 with non-small cell lung cancer. V and J are TRBV11-2 and TRBJ2-2; the match to TRBD2 covers 14 bases. The material sequenced was lung tumor tissue. The CDR3 reads CASSLGLAGATNIGVLFI. CDR3 sequence (DNA): TGTGCCAGCAGCTTGGGACTAGCGGGAGCGACGAACATCGGGGTGCTGTTTATT.